The clone carrying this T cell receptor beta chain showed up just a few times. Its antigen remains unknown. The sequenced template was cDNA made from the entire isolated RNA. TCRdb's copy holds only in-frame clones and misses some; the assay was immunoSEQ multiplex PCR. Of 200,000 to 300,000 clones detected, under 13% appear once; the ten largest clones hold more than 0.015%. This record belongs to a study of beta chain features in type 1 diabetes. Study observations and caveats: Among all four CD4+ subsets, Type 1 diabetes patients had TCRB CDR3s that were moderately but significantly shorter.

CDR3 length equals 13 residues. V lost 2 bases, J lost 8 bases, and 10 bases lay in between. CDR1 is MGHDK, CDR2 SYGVNS, per germline. The clonotype was recovered from a man aged 25-45 years with type 1 diabetes. The material sequenced was naive CD4+ T cells from blood. The chain employs TRBV25-1 and TRBJ2-1, with D tentatively TRBD1 (6 bases). The DNA for the CDR3 is TGTGCCAGCAGTGAAACAGGGTTGGATGAGCAGTTCTTC. The encoded protein is CASSETGLDEQFF.